These 9 T cell receptor beta chains were sequenced from one sample in a study of control samples from healthy donors and cancer patients (dated by TCRdb to 2018 to 2020). Receptors were amplified or captured by the immunoSEQ multiplex PCR assay. This is the immuneACCESS table as TCRdb keeps it, with only in-frame sequences that have V and J called. A part of the clones is gone; compared with another copy, unresolved V genes explain less than half, and the rest is unexplained. The sample table lists approximately 50,000 clones, approximately 94% of them with a count of one. About 0.74% of the sample belongs to the ten largest clones. The sequenced material came from PBMCs. The receptors derive from a man aged 25-40 years with colorectal cancer.

The rearrangement links TRBV6-2 or TRBV6-3 to TRBJ2-7; no clear D gene. The CDR3 loop spans 14 amino acids. V was trimmed by 1 base and J by 2 bases, leaving 9 bases between them. Germline loops: CDR1 MNHEY, CDR2 SVGEGT. The CDR3 sequence is CASSYLGRTYEQYV. The CDR3 DNA follows: TGTGCCAGCAGTTACTTGGGCAGAACCTACGAGCAGTACGTC.

In nucleotides, the CDR3 is TGTGCCAGCAGCTTACAGCGGGGGGGCCGAGAGACCCAGTACTTC. Its protein is CASSLQRGGRETQYF. This chain uses TRBV7-8 with TRBJ2-5; TRBD2 matches 10 bases. The length of the CDR3 is 15 residues. J gave up 4 bases and V 2 bases, and 4 bases lay outside the gene matches. In germline, CDR1 is SGHVS, CDR2 FQNEAQ.

The chain joins TRBV6-2 or TRBV6-3 to TRBJ2-5; TRBD2 matches at 10 bases. V dropped 4 bases and J dropped 5; count of bases not matched to a gene: 10. The CDR3 length is 16 residues. In germline, CDR1 is MNHEY, CDR2 SVGEGT. CDR3 sequence reads: CASSLTVAGGKETQYF. The CDR3 DNA is TGTGCCAGCAGTTTAACCGTAGCGGGGGGTAAGGAGACCCAGTACTTC.

The V call is TRBV7-9, the J call TRBJ1-1; D is perhaps TRBD1 (6 bases). The CDR3 is 13 residues long. Between the trimmed V and J ends, which lost 4 bases and 4 bases, there was a span of 10 bases. CDR1 and CDR2 from the germline V gene are SEHNR and FQNEAQ (reference sequence). CDR3 residues: CASSSLGATEAFF. In nucleotides, the CDR3 is TGTGCCAGCAGCTCATTGGGGGCCACTGAAGCTTTCTTT.

J is TRBJ2-1 and V is TRBV5-6, with 9 positions matching TRBD1. CDR3 length: 16 amino acids. The ends lost 1 base at V and 10 bases at J; junction bases unmatched: 12. Germline values: CDR1 SGHDT, CDR2 YYEEEE. The CDR3 sequence: CASSLNFGTGNIEQFF. The CDR3 region has the DNA TGTGCCAGCAGCTTGAACTTCGGGACAGGGAATATAGAGCAGTTCTTC.

This clone was counted once. CDR3 nucleotide sequence: TGTGCCAGCAGCTTCCCGGTACAGGGCGACGGCTACACCTTC. It encodes CASSFPVQGDGYTF. The chain links TRBV5-4 to TRBJ1-2, with D tentatively TRBD1 (6 bases). V lost 2 bases and J lost 8, with 16 bases in between. Germline V gene lookup returns CDR1 SGHNT and CDR2 YYREEE (reference sequence). The CDR3 is 14 amino acids.

The chain uses TRBV6-6 and TRBJ1-1; no clear D gene. This CDR3 is built from 12 residues. V was pared by 6 bases and J by 7 bases, with 12 bases between. Germline V gives CDR1 MNHNY, CDR2 SVGAGI (reference sequence). This CDR3 is CASSYGRNEAFF. The CDR3 nucleotides are TGTGCCAGCAGCTATGGACGTAATGAAGCTTTCTTT.

The V gene is TRBV7-9, the J gene TRBJ2-6; D is uncertain. Trimming took 11 bases from V and 4 from J, leaving 18 bases between them. There are 15 residues in the CDR3. From germline, CDR1 is SEHNR and CDR2 FQNEAQ (reference sequence). Written as DNA, the CDR3 is TGTGCCTCCACCCTTAAAAATTCCGGGGCCAACGTCCTGACTTTC. It codes for CASTLKNSGANVLTF.

V and J are TRBV6-4 and TRBJ2-1; TRBD2 agrees at 14 bases. V was clipped by 6 bases and J by 10 bases; unmatched bases: 8. CDR3 size: 15 residues. The V gene's germline CDR1 is MRHNA and CDR2 SNTAGT. The CDR3 protein is CASSPTSGGEREQFF. The CDR3 DNA is TGTGCCAGCAGCCCGACTAGCGGGGGGGAGAGGGAGCAGTTCTTC.